The clone carrying this T cell receptor (beta chain) was counted ten times or more. Antigen specificity is unknown. This sample was included in a study of identical twins. Study findings and constraints: Out-of-frame alpha sequences shared by twins showed excess low generation probability. With abundant cord blood beta clonotypes, insertions were fewer; memory repertoires showed no such pattern. Models underestimated how often monozygotic twins shared out-of-frame TCR alpha.

TCRdb reprocessed the 5' RACE reads with MiXCR, giving one entry per CDR3 protein. The data contain some 710,000 distinct CDR3 sequences, around 6.1% of them singletons. With V trimmed by 5 bases and J by 3 bases, 6 bases remained unmatched. CDR1 DFQATT and CDR2 SNEGSKA come from the germline V gene (reference sequence). The CDR3 covers 13 residues. The gene calls are TRBV20-1 and TRBJ1-1; 7 bases fit TRBD1. This sequence originates from a man between 18 and 29 years old in good health. The sequenced material came from naive T cells sorted from blood. CDR3 bases: TGCAGTGCTCAGGACAGGCGGGACACTGAAGCTTTCTTT. The encoded protein is CSAQDRRDTEAFF.